Each of the 32 T cell receptor beta chains below was sequenced from the same sample in a study of T cells after yellow fever vaccination. TCRdb reprocessed the 5' RACE reads with MiXCR, giving one entry per CDR3 protein. This sample carries about 320,000 distinct CDR3 sequences, approximately 12% of them seen once, and the ten largest clones take around 3%. The source was CD4+ T cells sorted from PBMCs, collected 15 days after the yellow fever booster vaccination. The receptors shown here come from a man aged 18 to 29 who received the YFV17D yellow fever vaccine.

This chain connects TRBV7-2 to TRBJ2-5, with TRBD2 matching 10 bases. This CDR3 has 13 amino acids. Germline V gives CDR1 SGHTA, CDR2 FQGNSA. The V gene end was trimmed by 1 base and the J gene end by 7 bases; junction bases not matched to a gene: 0. In nucleotides, the CDR3 is TGTGCCAGCAGCTTAGGGACTAGCGGGACCCAGTACTTC. It specifies CASSLGTSGTQYF.

V usage is TRBV12-3 or TRBV12-4 and J usage is TRBJ2-4; D not resolved. Trimming removed 6 bases at V and 5 bases at J, with 11 bases between. This CDR3 contains 13 residues. CDR3 sequence: CASSLTRENIQYF. CDR3 DNA sequence: TGTGCCAGCAGCCTCACTCGGGAAAACATTCAGTACTTC.

The chain has TRBV5-5 and TRBJ1-2; D uncertain. Germline values: CDR1 SGHKS, CDR2 YYEKEE (reference sequence). The CDR3 has 13 amino acids. The V gene lost 0 bases and the J gene lost 4 bases, with 7 bases spanning the gap. The CDR3, as DNA: TGTGCCAGCAGCTTGGACTCGGTCTATGGCTACACCTTC. Protein: CASSLDSVYGYTF.

The V and J genes are TRBV2 and TRBJ2-1; TRBD2 is a possible D gene (7 bases). Germline assignment: CDR1 SNHLY and CDR2 FYNNEI. Trimming removed 4 bases from V and 7 bases from J, with 14 bases in between. The CDR3 runs to 14 residues. CDR3: CASSVEGGQNEQFF. The CDR3, as DNA: TGTGCCAGCAGTGTAGAGGGGGGGCAAAATGAGCAGTTCTTC.

This clonotype was observed a few times. The chain couples TRBV20-1 to TRBJ2-2; 11 nucleotides line up with TRBD1. CDR3 size: 16 residues. CDR1 and CDR2 from the germline V gene are DFQATT and SNEGSKA (reference sequence). The V gene end was trimmed by 0 bases and the J gene end by 7 bases; junction bases not matched to a gene: 7. The CDR3 coding sequence is TGCAGTGCTAGAGATCAAAGGACAGGGGGCTTCGGGGAGCTGTTTTTT. Its protein product is CSARDQRTGGFGELFF.

This clonotype was recorded a few times. This chain connects TRBV28 to TRBJ2-3; a weak D match, TRBD1 (5 bases). Germline values: CDR1 MDHEN, CDR2 SYDVKM. The CDR3 covers 13 residues. Trimming removed 6 bases from V and 3 bases from J, with 10 bases in between. This CDR3 reads CASRLQGTDTQYF. CDR3 nucleotide sequence: TGTGCCAGCAGGTTGCAGGGTACAGATACGCAGTATTTT. Filled out from reference TRBV28 and TRBJ2-3, the complete variable domain reads DVKVTQSSRYLVKRTGEKVFLECVQDMDHENMFWYRQDPGLGLRLIYFSYDVKMKEKGDIPEGYSVSREKKERFSLILESASTNQTSMYLCASRLQGTDTQYFGPGTRLTVL.

Only a few counts were recorded for this clonotype. V usage is TRBV20-1 and J usage is TRBJ1-1; 10 bases line up with TRBD1. The CDR3 consists of 14 residues. The V segment lost 6 bases and the J segment 5 bases; nucleotides outside the gene matches: 9. The germline gives CDR1 DFQATT, CDR2 SNEGSKA (reference sequence). The CDR3 reads CSARATGGSTEAFF. CDR3 coding DNA: TGCAGTGCAAGGGCGACAGGGGGCTCGACTGAAGCTTTCTTT.

The rearrangement joins TRBV11-1 to TRBJ2-1; either TRBD1 or TRBD2 may supply D (5 bases each). The CDR3 extends over 14 amino acids. Per germline, CDR1 SGHAT and CDR2 FQDESV (reference sequence). V was cut by 4 bases and J by 5 bases, with 12 bases left in between. DNA for the CDR3: TGTGCCAGCAGCTGGGGGTCCAAGGACAATGAGCAGTTCTTC. Amino acid sequence: CASSWGSKDNEQFF.

The sample holds many counts of this clonotype. The rearrangement joins TRBV20-1 to TRBJ2-3; D is possibly TRBD1 (6 bases). V was trimmed by 5 bases and J by 0 bases, leaving 12 bases between them. CDR3 length equals 14 residues. Germline V gene sequence: CDR1 DFQATT, CDR2 SNEGSKA (reference sequence). The CDR3 DNA sequence: TGCAGTGCTCGTGCAGGGGCAAGCACAGATACGCAGTATTTT. Translated: CSARAGASTDTQYF.

This clonotype has more than one count but fewer than ten. The J gene is TRBJ2-1, the V gene TRBV7-9, with a tentative D call TRBD2 (5 bases). V lost 4 bases, J lost 7 bases, and 8 bases lay in between. Germline values: CDR1 SEHNR, CDR2 FQNEAQ (reference sequence). This CDR3 has 12 residues. The CDR3 loop is CASSSPGNEQFF. CDR3 coding DNA: TGTGCCAGCAGCTCTCCGGGGAATGAGCAGTTCTTC.

This sequence joins TRBV7-2 and TRBJ2-3; D call uncertain. Germline V lookup: CDR1 SGHTA, CDR2 FQGNSA. Trimming pared 7 bases from V and 2 bases from J, leaving 13 bases between. The CDR3 is made up of 14 amino acids. CDR3 region: CASTPGRNTDTQYF. In DNA, the CDR3 is TGTGCCAGCACCCCCGGGCGGAACACAGATACGCAGTATTTT.

There are a few counts of this clonotype. The rearrangement uses TRBV18 and TRBJ1-1; 7 nucleotides agree with TRBD1. This CDR3 comprises 13 residues. The germline V gene has CDR1 KGHSH and CDR2 LQKENI. V shed 4 bases, J shed 7 bases, and the junction held 6 bases outside the gene matches. The CDR3 protein is CASSRDREVEAFF. In DNA form, the CDR3 reads TGTGCCAGCTCACGAGACAGGGAGGTTGAAGCTTTCTTT. Combining the CDR3 with reference TRBV18 and TRBJ1-1 gives the whole variable domain NAGVMQNPRHLVRRRGQEARLRCSPMKGHSHVYWYRQLPEEGLKFMVYLQKENIIDESGMPKERFSAEFPKEGPSILRIQQVVRGDSAAYFCASSRDREVEAFFGQGTRLTVV.

This clonotype was counted many times. The rearrangement links TRBV5-1 to TRBJ2-3; 9 positions agree with TRBD1. Germline CDR1 and CDR2: SGHRS and YFSETQ. The V and J ends lost 2 bases and 5 bases, in that order; junction bases with no gene match: 6. The CDR3 totals 15 residues. The CDR3 is CASSLARTGVDTQYF. For the CDR3, the DNA is TGCGCCAGCAGCTTAGCCCGGACAGGGGTAGATACGCAGTATTTT.

This clonotype was picked up many times. V usage is TRBV24-1 and J usage is TRBJ2-5; 7 bases match TRBD1. Germline trimming cut 6 bases from V and 3 bases from J; bases unmatched to any gene: 3. CDR3 length: 13 residues. Germline lookup yields CDR1 KGHDR and CDR2 SFDVKD. The CDR3 region is CATSFGTEETQYF. The DNA of the CDR3 is TGTGCCACCAGTTTCGGGACAGAAGAGACCCAGTACTTC.

This chain connects TRBV7-2 to TRBJ1-5; no reliable D call. In germline, CDR1 is SGHTA, CDR2 FQGNSA. The CDR3 totals 14 residues. V lost 2 bases and J 5 bases, leaving 10 bases between the germline ends. CDR3 nucleotides: TGTGCCAGCAGCTTAAGGGCAGGAGATCAGCCCCAGCATTTT. Amino acids: CASSLRAGDQPQHF.

V gene TRBV18 combines with J gene TRBJ2-3; D is ambiguous. From germline, CDR1 is KGHSH and CDR2 LQKENI. The length of the CDR3 is 14 residues. V dropped 3 bases and J dropped 8 bases, with 15 bases sitting between them. The CDR3 sequence: CASSPRRPEATQYF. Written as DNA, the CDR3 is TGTGCCAGCTCACCGCGACGTCCCGAAGCTACGCAGTATTTT.

In its sample, this clonotype was seen a few times. The chain links TRBV7-9 to TRBJ2-7; TRBD1 or TRBD2 may be the D gene (5 bases each). Germline loops: CDR1 SEHNR, CDR2 FQNEAQ (reference sequence). Trimming took off 5 bases at V and 3 bases at J, with 14 bases between the two ends. This CDR3 is 14 amino acids long. In nucleotides, the CDR3 is TGTGCCAGCAGCGCCTCGGGACGTCACTACGAGCAGTACTTC. Amino acids: CASSASGRHYEQYF.

V gene TRBV14 combines with J gene TRBJ1-1, with TRBD1 matching 7 bases. Germline CDR1 reads SGHDN; CDR2 reads FVKESK. The CDR3 has 13 amino acids. The junction had 6 bases not matched to a gene; V was cut back by 6 bases and J by 5 bases. As DNA, the CDR3 is TGTGCCAGCAGGGTACAGGGGCGGACTGAAGCTTTCTTT. It encodes CASRVQGRTEAFF.

This clonotype occurred a few times. The genes are TRBV7-2 and TRBJ1-1; D is unclear. CDR1 SGHTA and CDR2 FQGNSA come from the germline V gene. Trimming left V 4 bases short and J 2 bases short, with 11 bases between. The CDR3 is made up of 14 amino acids. CDR3 DNA: TGTGCCAGCAGCTACTCGGTGGTTAACACTGAAGCTTTCTTT. This translates into CASSYSVVNTEAFF.

For the CDR3, the DNA is TGTGCCAGCAGTCGTACCCCAGGGACAGCTAACTATGGCTACACCTTC. Its translation: CASSRTPGTANYGYTF. The V call is TRBV6-5, the J call TRBJ1-2; 7 bases map to TRBD1. V lost 5 bases, J lost 0 bases, and 9 bases stayed unmatched. The CDR3 is 16 residues long. The germline V gene has CDR1 MNHEY and CDR2 SVGAGI.

The V and J genes are TRBV7-7 and TRBJ2-3; D ambiguous. V lost 5 bases and J lost 3, with 15 bases in between. Germline V gene data show CDR1 as SSHAT and CDR2 as FNYEAQ (reference sequence). The CDR3 spans 15 residues. CDR3 coding DNA: TGTGCCAGCAGCCCCGGATTGGGGAAAACAGATACGCAGTATTTT. This gives the protein CASSPGLGKTDTQYF.

The genes are TRBV5-1 and TRBJ2-2, with 8 bases aligning to TRBD2. In germline, CDR1 is SGHRS, CDR2 YFSETQ. Trimming removed 0 bases from V and 2 bases from J; junction bases left unmatched: 6. This CDR3 is built from 17 residues. As DNA, the CDR3 is TGCGCCAGCAGCTTGGCTGTGACTAGCGAAAACACCGGGGAGCTGTTTTTT. This codes for CASSLAVTSENTGELFF.

The rearrangement links TRBV12-3 or TRBV12-4 to TRBJ2-7; 8 nucleotides align to TRBD2. The CDR3 has 14 amino acids. Unmatched junction bases numbered 8, after V lost 6 bases and J lost 4 bases. CDR3 sequence: CASSRSGVLYEQYF. The CDR3 nucleotides are TGTGCCAGCAGCCGTAGCGGGGTCTTGTACGAGCAGTACTTC.

In this sample, this clonotype turned up a few times. The chain is built from TRBV7-9 and TRBJ2-3; 10 bases line up with TRBD2. CDR3 length: 17 amino acids. V shed 2 bases, J shed 2 bases, and the junction held 7 bases outside the gene matches. Germline CDR1 is SEHNR and CDR2 is FQNEAQ (reference sequence). CDR3 amino acids: CASSLRSAGGDTDTQYF. The CDR3 DNA follows: TGTGCCAGCAGCTTAAGGTCAGCGGGGGGGGACACAGATACGCAGTATTTT.

There are a few counts of this clonotype. The CDR3 loop reads CASRSGLALWDEQFF. CDR3 coding DNA: TGTGCCAGCAGGTCCGGACTAGCCCTGTGGGATGAGCAGTTCTTC. The V call is TRBV2, the J call TRBJ2-1; 8 nucleotides align to TRBD2. Germline lookup yields CDR1 SNHLY and CDR2 FYNNEI. The trim removed 6 bases at V and 8 bases at J, leaving 12 bases unmatched. This CDR3 has 15 residues. The whole variable domain, remainder taken from reference TRBV2 and TRBJ2-1, is EPEVTQTPSHQVTQMGQEVILRCVPISNHLYFYWYRQILGQKVEFLVSFYNNEISEKSEIFDDQFSVERPDGSNFTLKIRSTKLEDSAMYFCASRSGLALWDEQFFGPGTRLTVL.

The chain carries TRBV10-1 and TRBJ2-5; D not resolved. This CDR3 is built from 13 residues. The germline CDR1 and CDR2 sequences are WNHNN and SYGVQD (reference sequence). V lost 2 bases and J lost 1, with 5 bases in between. The CDR3 loop is CASSEVIQETQYF. For the CDR3, the DNA is TGCGCCAGCAGTGAGGTGATCCAAGAGACCCAGTACTTC.

This clonotype was detected a few times. The rearrangement uses TRBV11-2 and TRBJ2-3; D gene ambiguous. CDR1 is SGHAT, CDR2 FQNNGV, per germline. There are 12 residues in the CDR3. V was pared by 3 bases and J by 7 bases, with 8 bases between. CDR3 nucleotide sequence: TGTGCCAGCAGCTTTGGTTGGAATACGCAGTATTTT. It translates to CASSFGWNTQYF. Full variable domain (missing parts from reference TRBV11-2 and TRBJ2-3): EAGVAQSPRYKIIEKRQSVAFWCNPISGHATLYWYQQILGQGPKLLIQFQNNGVVDDSQLPKDRFSAERLKGVDSTLKIQPAKLEDSAVYLCASSFGWNTQYFGPGTRLTVL.

This clonotype turned up a few times. The V call is TRBV29-1, the J call TRBJ1-2; 11 bases match TRBD1. Per the germline V gene, CDR1 is SQVTM and CDR2 is ANQGSEA. V shed 7 bases, J shed 8 bases, and the junction held 6 bases outside the gene matches. The CDR3 contains 12 residues. CDR3 in DNA: TGCAGCGCCGGACAGGGGGCTTTGGGCTACACCTTC. Translating gives CSAGQGALGYTF.

The chain employs TRBV6-5 and TRBJ1-6, with 7 nucleotides matching TRBD1. The CDR3 covers 15 residues. Germline V lookup: CDR1 MNHEY, CDR2 SVGAGI. The V and J ends lost 6 bases and 14 bases, in that order; junction bases with no gene match: 16. The chain's CDR3 is CASRVDRLGQGALHF. As DNA, the CDR3 is TGTGCCAGCAGGGTGGACAGGCTAGGTCAAGGGGCCCTCCACTTT.

This clonotype was counted between two and nine times. The rearrangement links TRBV12-3 or TRBV12-4 to TRBJ1-1; unclear D gene. Trimming left V 5 bases short and J 9 bases short, with 7 bases between. The CDR3 is made up of 10 amino acids. The CDR3 reads CASSREQAFF. CDR3 DNA sequence: TGTGCCAGCAGTCGTGAACAAGCTTTCTTT.

This clonotype was seen a few times. The chain has TRBV12-3 or TRBV12-4 and TRBJ2-5; D is ambiguous. The CDR3 runs 12 residues. V lost 3 bases and J lost 7, with 9 bases in between. CDR3: CASSFAPGTQYF. The DNA of the CDR3 is TGTGCCAGCAGTTTTGCTCCGGGGACCCAGTACTTC.

This clonotype has just a few counts. This chain links TRBV20-1 with TRBJ2-1; no firm D call. Germline loops: CDR1 DFQATT, CDR2 SNEGSKA (reference sequence). With 1 base removed from V and 7 bases from J, the gap between germline ends came to 8 bases. The CDR3 runs to 12 residues. The CDR3 bases are TGCAGTGCTAGAGTACGAGGAAATGAGCAGTTCTTC. Encoded protein: CSARVRGNEQFF.